The 31 T cell receptor beta chains below come from one sample, sequenced in a study of Ad26.COV2.S vaccination and SARS-CoV-2 variants. Produced via immunoSEQ multiplex PCR; TCRdb's table is partial and in-frame only. The sample has around 450,000 clones, roughly 87% seen once. Stated treatment: over 15 received Ad26.COV2.S at low or high dose, single or two shots; about 5 received placebo; per-sample allocation not given. Sampling was done on day 63 after the first vaccine or placebo injection. The source was peripheral blood, collected in a trial of Ad26.COV2.S vaccine versus placebo. These receptor sequences come from a person aged 18-60 years who received the Ad26.COV2.S COVID-19 vaccine or a placebo.

On this clone: Since no conserved phenylalanine or tryptophan closes the CDR3, a read error is the likely cause. The DNA is left out, because the CDR3 cannot be placed on it with certainty; the CDR3 is given as TCRdb lists it. The chain has TRBV19 and TRBJ1-1; TRBD1, as called in the table, went unchecked against the DNA. CDR1 and CDR2 (germline): LNHDA, SQIVND (reference sequence). The CDR3 has 14 amino acids, counting both end residues. The CDR3 loop reads CASSIDSPGAFLIP.

In DNA, the CDR3 is TGTGCCTGGAGTGTACTGGCGACCGGGGAGCTGTTTTTT. It encodes CAWSVLATGELFF. The chain joins TRBV30 to TRBJ2-2; D call uncertain. Germline V gives CDR1 GTSNPN, CDR2 SVGIG (reference sequence). The CDR3 spans 13 residues. Trimming left V 0 bases short and J 5 bases short, with 7 bases between.

The V and J genes are TRBV19 and TRBJ1-2; 7 nucleotides match TRBD1. The CDR3 has 16 residues. The J segment lost 2 bases and the V segment lost 6 bases, leaving 12 bases of the junction unmatched. Looked up from germline, CDR1 is LNHDA and CDR2 is SQIVND (reference sequence). For the CDR3, the DNA is TGTGCCAGTAGCCCCGCTCGGACAGGCCCCAACTATGGCTACACCTTC. As protein: CASSPARTGPNYGYTF.

This rearrangement joins TRBV19 to TRBJ2-3; TRBD1 matches 9 bases. The germline V gene encodes CDR1 LNHDA and CDR2 SQIVND (reference sequence). This CDR3 spans 15 amino acids. Germline trimming cut 6 bases from V and 0 bases from J; bases unmatched to any gene: 4. The CDR3 is CASSLQGASTDTQYF. The CDR3 coding sequence is TGTGCCAGTAGCCTACAGGGGGCTAGCACAGATACGCAGTATTTT.

V gene TRBV27 combines with J gene TRBJ1-1, with 8 bases identical to TRBD1. J gave up 5 bases and V 5 bases, and 7 bases lay outside the gene matches. The CDR3 has 14 residues. The germline V gene has CDR1 MNHEY and CDR2 SMNVEV (reference sequence). CDR3 loop: CASSTDRVGTEAFF. As DNA, the CDR3 is TGTGCCAGCAGTACGGACAGGGTAGGGACTGAAGCTTTCTTT.

The CDR3 coding sequence is TGTGCCACCAGTGAACCAGCGGGAGTCGGGGATACGCAGTATTTT. It is translated as CATSEPAGVGDTQYF. The chain has TRBV24-1 and TRBJ2-3; 8 bases match TRBD2. With 4 bases clipped from V and 6 bases from J, the junction kept 8 bases outside the gene matches. Per germline, CDR1 KGHDR and CDR2 SFDVKD. This CDR3 comprises 15 residues.

This chain joins TRBV5-4 and TRBJ2-3; TRBD2 agrees at 9 bases. CDR3 length: 15 amino acids. J was trimmed by 5 bases and V by 3 bases; bases with no gene match: 7. CDR1 is SGHNT, CDR2 YYREEE, per germline (reference sequence). This chain's CDR3 is CASSSRVAGEDTQYF. CDR3 bases: TGTGCCAGCAGCTCCCGGGTAGCGGGAGAAGATACGCAGTATTTT.

The rearrangement joins TRBV28 to TRBJ2-3; TRBD1 agrees at 8 bases. With 6 bases clipped from V and 2 bases from J, the junction kept 7 bases outside the gene matches. The CDR3 extends over 15 amino acids. CDR1 MDHEN and CDR2 SYDVKM come from the germline V gene. CDR3 coding DNA: TGTGCCAGCAGCTTGACAGGGGCGATCACAGATACGCAGTATTTT. It is translated as CASSLTGAITDTQYF. Using reference TRBV28 and TRBJ2-3 for the parts outside the CDR3, the full variable domain is DVKVTQSSRYLVKRTGEKVFLECVQDMDHENMFWYRQDPGLGLRLIYFSYDVKMKEKGDIPEGYSVSREKKERFSLILESASTNQTSMYLCASSLTGAITDTQYFGPGTRLTVL.

The genes are TRBV24-1 and TRBJ2-1, with TRBD2 matching over 11 bases. The CDR3 extends over 16 amino acids. Trimming cost V 2 bases and J 2 bases; bases outside gene matches: 1. From germline, CDR1 is KGHDR and CDR2 SFDVKD. CDR3: CATSDSLAGAYNEQFF. The CDR3 bases are TGTGCCACCAGTGATTCACTAGCGGGAGCCTACAATGAGCAGTTCTTC.

The chain uses TRBV7-2 and TRBJ2-3; 7 bases agree with TRBD2. The CDR3 sequence is 18 residues long. Germline V CDR1 and CDR2: SGHTA, FQGNSA. V trimming: 3 bases; J trimming: 0 bases; junction bases outside the gene matches: 12. The CDR3 DNA reads TGTGCCAGCAGCTTCGTTCTATCTAGCGGCACTAGCACAGATACGCAGTATTTT. It codes for CASSFVLSSGTSTDTQYF.

The V call is TRBV20-1, the J call TRBJ2-1; TRBD1 aligns across 8 bases. Per germline, CDR1 DFQATT and CDR2 SNEGSKA (reference sequence). The J segment lost 8 bases and the V segment lost 6 bases, leaving 3 bases of the junction unmatched. The CDR3 is 11 amino acids. In DNA form, the CDR3 reads TGCAGTGCAGGACAGGGCCATGAGCAGTTCTTC. Translated: CSAGQGHEQFF.

The chain recombines TRBV3-1 (or the pseudogene TRBV3-2) with TRBJ2-1; the match to TRBD2 covers 13 bases. CDR3 length equals 16 residues. The trim removed 4 bases at V and 7 bases at J, leaving 7 bases unmatched. Germline assignment: CDR1 LGHDT and CDR2 YNNKEL (reference sequence). CDR3 DNA sequence: TGTGCCAGCAGCCTAGGGGGGACTAGCGGGACTAATGAGCAGTTCTTC. Translating gives CASSLGGTSGTNEQFF.

This sequence joins TRBV5-4 and TRBJ2-4; 8 positions match TRBD1. The V and J ends lost 4 bases and 5 bases, in that order; junction bases with no gene match: 14. This CDR3 is 17 amino acids long. From germline, CDR1 is SGHNT and CDR2 YYREEE (reference sequence). As DNA, the CDR3 is TGTGCCAGCAGCCAGGGGGCAGGGGGCGGGTTACAAAACATTCAGTACTTC. The encoded protein is CASSQGAGGGLQNIQYF. The full variable domain, with the rest looked up from reference TRBV5-4 and TRBJ2-4, is ETGVTQSPTHLIKTRGQQVTLRCSSQSGHNTVSWYQQALGQGPQFIFQYYREEENGRGNFPPRFSGLQFPNYSSELNVNALELDDSALYLCASSQGAGGGLQNIQYFGAGTRLSVL.

With respect to this clone: This same CDR3 is encoded by further DNA sequences in the sample. The CDR3 sequence: CAISAGDEQYF. The CDR3 DNA reads as TGTGCCATCAGTGCAGGGGACGAGCAGTACTTC. The chain recombines TRBV10-3 with TRBJ2-7, with a possible D match to TRBD1 (6 bases). V lost 4 bases and J 5 bases, leaving 6 bases between the germline ends. The CDR3 sequence is 11 residues long. In germline, CDR1 is ENHRY, CDR2 SYGVKD.

The chain employs TRBV27 and TRBJ2-1, with 11 bases aligning to TRBD2. This CDR3 comprises 15 residues. CDR1 is MNHEY and CDR2 is SMNVEV in the germline V gene (reference sequence). Trimming took 5 bases from V and 5 from J; bases not matched to a gene: 5. CDR3 loop: CASSPGLAANNEQFF. The CDR3 nucleotides are TGTGCCAGCAGTCCGGGACTAGCGGCGAACAATGAGCAGTTCTTC.

The gene calls are TRBV28 and TRBJ1-1; weak D call: TRBD1 (6 bases). Trimming stripped 6 bases from V and 1 base from J, with 12 bases between. CDR1 is MDHEN, CDR2 SYDVKM, per germline. CDR3 size: 14 residues. The CDR3 coding sequence is TGTGCCAGCAGCCTGGACAGCCCGAACACTGAAGCTTTCTTT. This translates into CASSLDSPNTEAFF. The full variable domain, its missing parts supplied by reference TRBV28 and TRBJ1-1, is DVKVTQSSRYLVKRTGEKVFLECVQDMDHENMFWYRQDPGLGLRLIYFSYDVKMKEKGDIPEGYSVSREKKERFSLILESASTNQTSMYLCASSLDSPNTEAFFGQGTRLTVV.

Worth noting for this clone: The sample contains more than one DNA sequence encoding this CDR3. The chain carries TRBV11-1 and TRBJ2-2; D may correspond to TRBD1 or TRBD2 (5 bases each). V was trimmed by 3 bases and J by 2 bases, leaving 7 bases between them. The CDR3 length is 14 residues. Per the germline V gene, CDR1 is SGHAT and CDR2 is FQDESV (reference sequence). CDR3 DNA sequence: TGTGCCAGCAGCTTGGGGGTTAACACCGGGGAGCTGTTTTTT. Protein product: CASSLGVNTGELFF.

This clone was detected a few times. The chain carries TRBV6-5 and TRBJ1-5; 10 bases agree with TRBD1. The trim removed 6 bases at V and 3 bases at J, leaving 5 bases unmatched. Germline V gene sequence: CDR1 MNHEY, CDR2 SVGAGI. The CDR3 loop spans 15 amino acids. CDR3 sequence (DNA): TGTGCCAGCAGCCAGGGACAGGGGATCAATCAGCCCCAGCATTTT. Its translation is CASSQGQGINQPQHF.

This clone was seen ten or more times. The genes are TRBV5-4 and TRBJ1-2; D perhaps matches TRBD1 (6 bases). Germline lookup yields CDR1 SGHNT and CDR2 YYREEE (reference sequence). V was trimmed by 3 bases and J by 8 bases, leaving 17 bases between them. The CDR3 totals 14 residues. In DNA, the CDR3 is TGTGCCAGCAGCTGGGGGCAGGGCCAGGGGGGCTACACCTTC. Encoded protein: CASSWGQGQGGYTF. The full variable domain, completed using reference TRBV5-4 and TRBJ1-2, is ETGVTQSPTHLIKTRGQQVTLRCSSQSGHNTVSWYQQALGQGPQFIFQYYREEENGRGNFPPRFSGLQFPNYSSELNVNALELDDSALYLCASSWGQGQGGYTFGSGTRLTVV.

The genes are TRBV10-3 and TRBJ2-3, with TRBD1 identical over 9 bases. The CDR3 spans 16 residues. From germline, CDR1 is ENHRY and CDR2 SYGVKD. The ends lost 6 bases at V and 3 bases at J; junction bases unmatched: 10. This chain's CDR3 is CAISNTRDRATDTQYF. CDR3 in DNA: TGTGCCATCAGCAACACCCGGGACAGGGCGACAGATACGCAGTATTTT.

The chain uses TRBV9 and TRBJ2-5, with 8 bases fitting TRBD1. This CDR3 is 14 amino acids long. The germline V gene encodes CDR1 SGDLS and CDR2 YYNGEE. Trimming removed 4 bases from V and 2 bases from J; junction bases left unmatched: 4. CDR3 region: CASSSRTGQETQYF. The CDR3 nucleotides are TGTGCCAGCAGCTCACGGACAGGGCAAGAGACCCAGTACTTC.

In nucleotides, the CDR3 is TGTGCCAGCAGTTTACCCCCCCGCCTAAACCCATACGAGCAGTACTTC. Encoded protein: CASSLPPRLNPYEQYF. This sequence joins TRBV27 and TRBJ2-7; D gene unclear. V lost 2 bases to trimming and J lost 4 bases, with 18 bases between them. Per the germline V gene, CDR1 is MNHEY and CDR2 is SMNVEV (reference sequence). This CDR3 is built from 16 residues.

The chain combines TRBV4-3 with TRBJ1-4; D is ambiguous. CDR1 and CDR2 from the germline V gene are LGHNA and YSLEER. The CDR3 loop spans 14 amino acids. Deletions cut 2 bases from V and 8 bases from J, with 12 bases between. The CDR3 protein is CASSQRRKKEKLFF. In DNA form, the CDR3 reads TGCGCCAGCAGCCAAAGACGTAAGAAGGAAAAACTGTTTTTT.

This sequence joins TRBV27 and TRBJ1-2, with unresolved D. The CDR3 has 13 amino acids. V lost 3 bases and J lost 6, with 11 bases in between. Germline CDR1 reads MNHEY; CDR2 reads SMNVEV (reference sequence). The chain's CDR3 is CASSFGDSDGYTF. CDR3 nucleotides: TGTGCCAGCAGTTTCGGAGATTCGGATGGCTACACCTTC.

The chain links TRBV3-1 (or the pseudogene TRBV3-2) to TRBJ2-7; D unclear. Germline V gives CDR1 LGHDT, CDR2 YNNKEL (reference sequence). This CDR3 contains 14 residues. The V end was cut by 1 base, the J end by 2 bases, with 9 bases between. Written as DNA, the CDR3 is TGTGCCAGCAGCCAAGGATGGGCGGCCTACGAGCAGTACTTC. Translation: CASSQGWAAYEQYF.

The rearrangement links TRBV15 to TRBJ1-2; D is uncertain. Per the germline V gene, CDR1 is LNHNV and CDR2 is YYDKDF (reference sequence). V was trimmed by 0 bases and J by 6 bases, leaving 11 bases between them. The CDR3 runs to 14 residues. CDR3 protein: CATSRDQGSNGYTF. DNA of the CDR3: TGTGCCACCAGCAGAGATCAAGGGTCAAATGGCTACACCTTC.

CDR3 DNA: TGTGCCAGCAGCCGCGTCGGAGAGTCGGTTACAGATACGCAGTATTTT. This translates into CASSRVGESVTDTQYF. The chain couples TRBV5-4 to TRBJ2-3; the D is unclear. The V and J ends lost 4 bases and 3 bases respectively, with 18 bases between them. The CDR3 runs 16 residues. From germline, CDR1 is SGHNT and CDR2 YYREEE (reference sequence).

Here the CDR3 reads CATSRDLSGTQYF. The CDR3 nucleotides are TGTGCCACCAGCAGAGACTTGTCGGGGACCCAGTACTTC. The chain carries TRBV15 and TRBJ2-5; the D is unclear. The CDR3 extends over 13 amino acids. V was cut by 0 bases and J by 7 bases, with 9 bases left in between. The germline V gene has CDR1 LNHNV and CDR2 YYDKDF (reference sequence).

J is TRBJ2-2 and V is TRBV5-6; D perhaps matches TRBD2 (6 bases). The CDR3 extends over 16 amino acids. V dropped 3 bases and J dropped 5 bases, with 17 bases sitting between them. Germline values: CDR1 SGHDT, CDR2 YYEEEE. The CDR3 region is CASSWGGTGRTGELFF. CDR3 bases: TGTGCCAGCAGCTGGGGAGGAACAGGCCGGACCGGGGAGCTGTTTTTT.

V and J are TRBV5-4 and TRBJ2-5; D possibly uses TRBD1 or TRBD2 (6 bases each). The germline CDR1 and CDR2 sequences are SGHNT and YYREEE (reference sequence). V was pared by 0 bases and J by 0 bases, with 15 bases between. The CDR3 runs 17 residues. As DNA, the CDR3 is TGTGCCAGCAGCTTGGTATCGGGGGCGATGTACCAAGAGACCCAGTACTTC. Protein: CASSLVSGAMYQETQYF.

The gene calls are TRBV12-3 or TRBV12-4 and TRBJ1-2; D gene unclear. The CDR3 length is 12 residues. V lost 3 bases to trimming and J lost 3 bases, with 5 bases between them. CDR3 in amino acids: CASSFLDYGYTF. The DNA for the CDR3 is TGTGCCAGCAGTTTTCTCGACTATGGCTACACCTTC.